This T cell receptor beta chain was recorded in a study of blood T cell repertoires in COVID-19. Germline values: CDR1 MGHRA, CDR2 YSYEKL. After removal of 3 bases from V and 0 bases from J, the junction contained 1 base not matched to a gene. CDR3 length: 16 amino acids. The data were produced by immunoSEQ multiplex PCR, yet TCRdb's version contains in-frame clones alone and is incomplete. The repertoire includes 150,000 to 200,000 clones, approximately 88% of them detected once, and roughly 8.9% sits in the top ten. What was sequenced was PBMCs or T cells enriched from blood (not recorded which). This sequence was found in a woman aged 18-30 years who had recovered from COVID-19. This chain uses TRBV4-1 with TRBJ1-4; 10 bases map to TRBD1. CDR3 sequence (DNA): TGCGCCAGCAGCCAGGACAGGGGGGCAACTAATGAAAAACTGTTTTTT. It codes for CASSQDRGATNEKLFF.